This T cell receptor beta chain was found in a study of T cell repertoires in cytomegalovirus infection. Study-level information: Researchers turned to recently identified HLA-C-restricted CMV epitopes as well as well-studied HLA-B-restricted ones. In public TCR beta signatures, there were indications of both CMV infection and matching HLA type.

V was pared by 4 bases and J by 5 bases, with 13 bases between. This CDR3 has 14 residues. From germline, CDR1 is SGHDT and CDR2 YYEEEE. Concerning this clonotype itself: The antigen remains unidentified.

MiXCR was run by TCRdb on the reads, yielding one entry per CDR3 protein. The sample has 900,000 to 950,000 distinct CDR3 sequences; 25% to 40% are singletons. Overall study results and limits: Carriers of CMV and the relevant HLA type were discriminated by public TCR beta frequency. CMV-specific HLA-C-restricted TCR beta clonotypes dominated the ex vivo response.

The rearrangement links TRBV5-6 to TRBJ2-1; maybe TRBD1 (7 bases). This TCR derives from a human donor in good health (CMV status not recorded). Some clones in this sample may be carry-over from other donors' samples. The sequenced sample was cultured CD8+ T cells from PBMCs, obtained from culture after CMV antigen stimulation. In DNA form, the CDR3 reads TGTGCCAGCAGCCCGGAGGGGGCGGACAATGAGCAGTTCTTC. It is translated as CASSPEGADNEQFF.